The entry below describes one TCR beta chain. Its target is not known. This entry comes from a study of neoadjuvant nivolumab and ipilimumab in lung cancer. Study outcomes and limitations: Resected tumors had greater TCR richness and clonality than uninvolved lung. Pretherapy blood TCR richness correlated positively with resected tumor richness. From pretherapy to surgery, tumor richness and clonality rose with dual therapy.

Sequenced by immunoSEQ multiplex PCR; TCRdb stores in-frame clones only, minus some. Of about 18,000 clones detected, over 70% appear once; the ten largest clones hold approximately 2%. This CDR3 has 15 residues. In germline, CDR1 is SEHNR, CDR2 FQNEAQ (reference sequence). Trimming left V 5 bases short and J 0 bases short, with 11 bases between. This specimen was peripheral blood, taken before neoadjuvant nivolumab, alone or with ipilimumab. The receptor was isolated from an adult with non-small cell lung cancer. The J gene is TRBJ2-4, the V gene TRBV7-9, with a tentative D call TRBD1 (5 bases). CDR3 protein: CASSVIQVAKNIQYF. DNA for the CDR3: TGTGCCAGCAGCGTCATACAGGTAGCCAAAAACATTCAGTACTTC.